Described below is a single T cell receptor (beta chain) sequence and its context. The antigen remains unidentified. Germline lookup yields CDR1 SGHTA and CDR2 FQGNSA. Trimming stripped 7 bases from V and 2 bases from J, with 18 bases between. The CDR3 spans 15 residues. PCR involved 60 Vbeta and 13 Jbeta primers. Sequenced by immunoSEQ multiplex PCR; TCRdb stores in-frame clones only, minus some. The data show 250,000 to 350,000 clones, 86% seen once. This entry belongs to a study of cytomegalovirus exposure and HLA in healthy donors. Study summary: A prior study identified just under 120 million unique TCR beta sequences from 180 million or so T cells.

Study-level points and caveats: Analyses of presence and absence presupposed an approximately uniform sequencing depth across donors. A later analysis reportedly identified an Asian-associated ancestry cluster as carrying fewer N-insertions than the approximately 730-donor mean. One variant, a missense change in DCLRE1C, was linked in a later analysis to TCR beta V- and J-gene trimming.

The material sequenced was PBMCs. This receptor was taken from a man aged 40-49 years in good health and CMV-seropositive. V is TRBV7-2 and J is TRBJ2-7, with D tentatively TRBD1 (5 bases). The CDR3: CASTLVRQGPYEQYF. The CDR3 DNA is TGTGCCAGCACCCTCGTCCGGCAGGGCCCCTACGAGCAGTACTTC. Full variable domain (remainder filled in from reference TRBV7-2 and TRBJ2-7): GAGVSQSPSNKVTEKGKDVELRCDPISGHTALYWYRQSLGQGLEFLIYFQGNSAPDKSGLPSDRFSAERTGGSVSTLTIQRTQQEDSAVYLCASTLVRQGPYEQYFGPGTRLTVT.